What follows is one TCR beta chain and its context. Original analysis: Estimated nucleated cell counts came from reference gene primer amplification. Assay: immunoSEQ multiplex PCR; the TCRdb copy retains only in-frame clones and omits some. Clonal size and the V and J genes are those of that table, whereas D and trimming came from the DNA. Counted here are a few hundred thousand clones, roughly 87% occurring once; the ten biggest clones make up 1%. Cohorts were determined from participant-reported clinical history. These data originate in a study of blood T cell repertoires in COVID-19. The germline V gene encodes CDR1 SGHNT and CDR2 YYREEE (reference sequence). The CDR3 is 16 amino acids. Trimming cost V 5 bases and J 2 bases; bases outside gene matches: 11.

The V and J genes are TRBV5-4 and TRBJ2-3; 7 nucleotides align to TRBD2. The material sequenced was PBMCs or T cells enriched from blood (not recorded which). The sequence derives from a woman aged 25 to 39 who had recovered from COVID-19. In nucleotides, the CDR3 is TGTGCCAGCAGGCGAGACCCGGGACTAACCACAGATACGCAGTATTTT. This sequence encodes CASRRDPGLTTDTQYF.